These 22 T cell receptor beta chains originate from one sample sequenced in a study of graft-versus-host responses after intestinal transplantation. Their specific antigens are unknown. Clones were sequenced by immunoSEQ multiplex PCR, and TCRdb holds only the in-frame ones, with some missing. The sample yields about 92,000 clones, 80% to 95% seen once. The starting material was unstimulated CD8+ T cells sorted from spleen or lymph node cells, obtained before intestinal transplant. The receptors were gathered from a human donor who received an intestinal transplant.

The rearrangement links TRBV6-5 to TRBJ2-3, with D tentatively TRBD2 (6 bases). This CDR3 has 16 residues. CDR1 and CDR2 (germline): MNHEY, SVGAGI. The V and J ends lost 3 bases and 2 bases respectively, with 15 bases between them. The CDR3 DNA follows: TGTGCCAGCAGTTATGGTTTTAGCGGCTCCACAGATACGCAGTATTTT. Its translation: CASSYGFSGSTDTQYF.

V is TRBV29-1 and J is TRBJ2-5, with unresolved D. The CDR3 length is 11 residues. With 3 bases removed from V and 5 bases from J, the gap between germline ends came to 7 bases. CDR1 and CDR2 (germline): SQVTM, ANQGSEA. CDR3 residues: CSVETWETQYF. CDR3 DNA sequence: TGCAGCGTTGAGACTTGGGAGACCCAGTACTTC. The full variable domain, completed using reference TRBV29-1 and TRBJ2-5, is SAVISQKPSRDICQRGTSLTIQCQVDSQVTMMFWYRQQPGQSLTLIATANQGSEATYESGFVIDKFPISRPNLTFSTLTVSNMSPEDSSIYLCSVETWETQYFGPGTRLLVL.

The chain uses TRBV4-2 and TRBJ2-3; 10 positions match TRBD2. The CDR3 is 16 residues long. CDR1 and CDR2 (germline): LGHNA, YNFKEQ. The J segment lost 9 bases and the V segment lost 0 bases, leaving 9 bases of the junction unmatched. CDR3 nucleotides: TGTGCCAGCAGCCAAGATACAGCGGGAGGGCCGAAGACGCAGTATTTT. Translation: CASSQDTAGGPKTQYF.

The CDR3 sequence: CASSLGLRAPRRSPLHF. CDR3 bases: TGTGCCAGCAGCTTAGGTCTAAGGGCCCCCAGGCGTTCACCCCTCCACTTT. The chain uses TRBV11-2 and TRBJ1-6, with D unresolved. Trimming removed 1 base at V and 9 bases at J, with 19 bases between. CDR3 size: 17 residues. Germline CDR1 SGHAT, CDR2 FQNNGV.

This clone was recorded once. The CDR3 protein is CASSIERGGYTF. CDR3 DNA: TGTGCCAGTAGTATAGAGAGGGGCGGCTACACCTTC. This chain joins TRBV19 and TRBJ1-2; D perhaps matches TRBD1 (5 bases). The CDR3 spans 12 residues. Germline lookup yields CDR1 LNHDA and CDR2 SQIVND (reference sequence). V was trimmed by 0 bases and J by 8 bases, leaving 7 bases between them. The variable domain in full, with the rest retrieved from reference TRBV19 and TRBJ1-2, is DGGITQSPKYLFRKEGQNVTLSCEQNLNHDAMYWYRQDPGQGLRLIYYSQIVNDFQKGDIAEGYSVSREKKESFPLTVTSAQKNPTAFYLCASSIERGGYTFGSGTRLTVV.

The genes are TRBV7-9 and TRBJ1-4, with 9 bases that match TRBD1. The CDR3 is 13 residues long. Germline V CDR1 and CDR2: SEHNR, FQNEAQ (reference sequence). V was clipped by 3 bases and J by 10 bases; unmatched bases: 3. CDR3: CASSLGQGVKLFF. DNA of the CDR3: TGTGCCAGCAGCTTGGGACAGGGCGTAAAACTGTTTTTT.

J is TRBJ2-3 and V is TRBV4-1; TRBD2 matches at 7 bases. CDR1 MGHRA and CDR2 YSYEKL come from the germline V gene. V shed 4 bases, J shed 3 bases, and the junction held 16 bases outside the gene matches. The CDR3 has 18 amino acids. CDR3 amino acids: CASSLALLGRAITDTQYF. The DNA of the CDR3 is TGCGCCAGCAGCCTAGCCCTATTAGGGAGGGCGATAACAGATACGCAGTATTTT.

This chain joins TRBV5-6 and TRBJ1-1; 9 bases fit TRBD1. After removal of 2 bases from V and 5 bases from J, the junction contained 1 base not matched to a gene. Germline V gives CDR1 SGHDT, CDR2 YYEEEE. The CDR3 length is 13 residues. In nucleotides, the CDR3 is TGTGCCAGCAGCTTTGGGACAGGGACTGAAGCTTTCTTT. Its protein is CASSFGTGTEAFF.

The chain links TRBV5-1 to TRBJ2-3; the match to TRBD1 covers 7 bases. The J segment lost 2 bases and the V segment lost 4 bases, leaving 7 bases of the junction unmatched. Germline V gives CDR1 SGHRS, CDR2 YFSETQ. The CDR3 spans 15 residues. The CDR3 DNA is TGCGCCAGCAGCAATTTAGGGACAGCCACAGATACGCAGTATTTT. Translating gives CASSNLGTATDTQYF.

This chain connects TRBV7-7 to TRBJ2-5; possible D gene TRBD1, 6 bases. V shed 4 bases and J shed 0 bases, with 12 bases lying between them. CDR1 and CDR2 (germline): SSHAT, FNYEAQ (reference sequence). The CDR3 length is 15 residues. The CDR3 here is CASSSGVGDQETQYF. CDR3 in DNA: TGTGCCAGCAGCTCAGGGGTCGGGGACCAAGAGACCCAGTACTTC.

In this sample, this clone turned up a few times. V is TRBV11-3 and J is TRBJ1-1; 7 bases line up with TRBD1. Germline CDR1 is SGHNT and CDR2 is YENEEA. This CDR3 is built from 13 residues. V lost 5 bases to trimming and J lost 3 bases; unmatched junction nucleotides: 3. The CDR3 here is CASSPDRDTEAFF. For the CDR3, the DNA is TGTGCCAGCAGCCCAGACAGGGACACTGAAGCTTTCTTT.

J is TRBJ2-1 and V is TRBV10-1; unclear D gene. Germline values: CDR1 WNHNN, CDR2 SYGVQD (reference sequence). With 0 bases removed from V and 6 bases from J, the gap between germline ends came to 12 bases. This CDR3 is built from 15 residues. The CDR3 DNA is TGCGCCAGCAGTGAGTCGAAGGTTAGCAGCAATGAGCAGTTCTTC. This codes for CASSESKVSSNEQFF.

CDR3 sequence reads: CASSYRGGAEQYF. The CDR3 nucleotides read TGTGCCAGCAGTTATAGAGGAGGGGCCGAGCAGTACTTC. The chain links TRBV6-6 to TRBJ2-7; tentative D call: TRBD2 (6 bases). The CDR3 extends over 13 amino acids. Germline CDR1 and CDR2: MNHNY and SVGAGI (reference sequence). Trimming removed 3 bases from V and 6 bases from J, with 12 bases in between.

The J gene is TRBJ1-2, the V gene TRBV9; a possible D gene is TRBD1 (6 bases). V was pared by 2 bases and J by 1 base, with 12 bases between. This CDR3 has 15 amino acids. Germline CDR1 reads SGDLS; CDR2 reads YYNGEE. CDR3 sequence (DNA): TGTGCCAGCAGCGTTGCCGGGGGCTTTAACTATGGCTACACCTTC. Translating it yields CASSVAGGFNYGYTF.

The chain joins TRBV7-3 to TRBJ2-5, with 8 bases fitting TRBD2. The germline V gene has CDR1 SGHTA and CDR2 FQGTGA. Losses at the gene ends were 5 bases for V and 4 bases for J; bases not matched to a gene: 9. This CDR3 has 15 amino acids. CDR3 residues: CASSQGLALGETQYF. CDR3 nucleotides: TGTGCCAGCAGCCAAGGACTAGCCTTAGGAGAGACCCAGTACTTC.

This chain's CDR3 is CASSLGTGGTEAFF. As DNA, the CDR3 is TGTGCCAGCAGCTTAGGGACAGGGGGCACTGAAGCTTTCTTT. The chain recombines TRBV13 with TRBJ1-1; 9 bases are a match to TRBD1. Germline CDR1 is PRHDT and CDR2 is FYEKMQ (reference sequence). With 0 bases clipped from V and 4 bases from J, the junction kept 0 bases outside the gene matches. This CDR3 contains 14 residues.

This chain connects TRBV4-1 to TRBJ2-2, with D perhaps TRBD1 (6 bases). Germline assignment: CDR1 MGHRA and CDR2 YSYEKL. The ends were cut back, 3 bases at V and 2 bases at J, with 16 bases in the middle. CDR3 length equals 17 residues. The CDR3 nucleotides read TGCGCCAGCAGCCATGGCGATGGACAGCTTAACACCGGGGAGCTGTTTTTT. It codes for CASSHGDGQLNTGELFF.

This chain links TRBV6-5 with TRBJ1-5; a possible D gene is TRBD1 (5 bases). The CDR3 is 13 residues long. V lost 5 bases, J lost 6 bases, and 11 bases lay in between. CDR1 is MNHEY, CDR2 SVGAGI, per germline. The CDR3 DNA is TGTGCCAGCAGTCCCCGGGGGGGTCAGCCCCAGCATTTT. Translated: CASSPRGGQPQHF.

The chain uses TRBV9 and TRBJ2-5; maybe TRBD1 (5 bases). The V end lost 3 bases, the J end lost 4 bases, and 19 bases lay between the germline ends. This CDR3 contains 16 residues. Germline V gene lookup returns CDR1 SGDLS and CDR2 YYNGEE. Here the CDR3 reads CASSAPSQGDGETQYF. The DNA for the CDR3 is TGTGCCAGCAGCGCCCCCTCGCAGGGCGACGGAGAGACCCAGTACTTC.

The chain has TRBV2 and TRBJ1-2, with unresolved D. This CDR3 comprises 12 residues. V lost 10 bases, J lost 6 bases, and 15 bases lay in between. The germline gives CDR1 SNHLY, CDR2 FYNNEI. DNA of the CDR3: TGTGCCATCGCTACGAGCAGTGATGGCTACACCTTC. It translates to CAIATSSDGYTF. The full variable domain, rest sourced from reference TRBV2 and TRBJ1-2, is EPEVTQTPSHQVTQMGQEVILRCVPISNHLYFYWYRQILGQKVEFLVSFYNNEISEKSEIFDDQFSVERPDGSNFTLKIRSTKLEDSAMYFCAIATSSDGYTFGSGTRLTVV.

This chain links TRBV28 with TRBJ2-1; D call uncertain. Germline V lookup: CDR1 MDHEN, CDR2 SYDVKM. V gave up 3 bases and J gave up 0 bases, with 9 bases separating them. The CDR3 has 15 amino acids. The CDR3 sequence: CASSLSASSYNEQFF. The CDR3 bases are TGTGCCAGCAGTTTGTCGGCCAGCTCCTACAATGAGCAGTTCTTC.

The chain carries TRBV5-4 and TRBJ1-2, with a weak D call TRBD1 (6 bases). The CDR3 length is 14 residues. Trimming took off 6 bases at V and 8 bases at J, with 20 bases between the two ends. Germline V gene data show CDR1 as SGHNT and CDR2 as YYREEE (reference sequence). CDR3 sequence reads: CASMRGGEAVGYTF. The CDR3 DNA is TGTGCCAGCATGAGGGGGGGCGAGGCGGTGGGCTACACCTTC.